The rows below give T cell receptor beta chains drawn from one sample of a study of cytomegalovirus exposure and HLA in healthy donors. Clones were read by immunoSEQ multiplex PCR, and TCRdb kept only the in-frame ones, dropping some. The repertoire consists of roughly 120,000 clones, with more than 70% occurring once and the leading ten covering about 1.9%. The sample was PBMCs. These receptor sequences come from a woman aged 18 to 35 in good health and CMV-seronegative. Each CDR3 is given with its conserved first and last residue. D genes are given only for firm matches. Size values are once, few and many counts, or a class for expanded clones, and some rows have none.

v_call	clone_size	d_call	j_call	cdr3_aa	cdr3_nt
TRBV6-6	NA	NA	TRBJ1-1	CASSVQGTEAFF	TGTGCCAGCAGCGTACAGGGCACTGAAGCTTTCTTT
TRBV4-1	NA	TRBD1	TRBJ2-1	CASSQTTGDNEQFF	TGCGCCAGCAGCCAAACGACAGGGGACAATGAGCAGTTCTTC
TRBV4-2	NA	TRBD2	TRBJ2-3	CASSLLPLAGNTDTQYF	TGTGCCAGCAGCCTTCTGCCCCTAGCGGGGAACACAGATACGCAGTATTTT
TRBV2	NA	NA	TRBJ2-7	CASSDSGPSVSEQYF	TGTGCCAGCAGTGATTCAGGGCCCTCCGTTAGCGAGCAGTACTTC
TRBV4-1	NA	TRBD2	TRBJ2-3	CASSQDPPGGSTDTQYF	TGCGCCAGCAGCCAAGACCCCCCGGGGGGGAGCACAGATACGCAGTATTTT
TRBV5-4	NA	NA	TRBJ2-7	CASSPYAGSYEQYF	TGTGCCAGCAGCCCGTACGCAGGCTCCTACGAGCAGTACTTC
TRBV11-3	NA	NA	TRBJ2-1	CASSRRGEGVDEQFF	TGTGCCAGCAGCCGCCGCGGAGAGGGGGTCGATGAGCAGTTCTTC
TRBV4-2	NA	NA	TRBJ1-5	CASSQEDRRNQPQHF	TGTGCCAGCAGCCAAGAAGACAGAAGAAATCAGCCCCAGCATTTT
TRBV5-1	once	TRBD1	TRBJ1-4	CASSRDREGEKLFF	TGCGCCAGCAGCAGGGACAGGGAAGGAGAAAAACTGTTTTTT
TRBV15	NA	NA	TRBJ2-2	CATSRGGATGELFF	TGTGCCACCAGCAGAGGAGGTGCAACGGGGGAGCTGTTTTTT
TRBV11-2	NA	NA	TRBJ2-7	CASSLRTSYEQYF	TGTGCCAGCAGCTTGAGGACAAGCTACGAGCAGTACTTC
TRBV4-1	NA	NA	TRBJ2-1	CASSYGSYNEQFF	TGCGCCAGCAGCTACGGGTCCTACAATGAGCAGTTCTTC
TRBV6-1	NA	TRBD2	TRBJ2-3	CAGGLAGDSTQYF	TGTGCCGGGGGACTAGCGGGAGATTCAACGCAGTATTTT
TRBV5-6	NA	NA	TRBJ2-3	CASSPRGSPYTDTQYF	TGTGCCAGCAGCCCACGTGGGAGCCCTTACACAGATACGCAGTATTTT
TRBV7-9	once	TRBD1	TRBJ1-2	CASSLAPGTGYGYTF	TGTGCCAGCAGCTTAGCGCCGGGGACAGGCTATGGCTACACCTTC
TRBV21-1	NA	NA	TRBJ1-1	CASSPPGDRVMNTEAFF	TGTGCCAGCAGCCCGCCGGGGGACAGGGTCATGAACACTGAAGCTTTCTTT
TRBV30	once	NA	TRBJ1-2	CAWTPGEGGYGYTF	TGTGCCTGGACCCCGGGGGAGGGAGGCTATGGCTACACCTTC
TRBV7-7	NA	TRBD2	TRBJ2-1	CASSLLAGGYNEQFF	TGTGCTAGCAGTCTACTAGCGGGAGGCTACAATGAGCAGTTCTTC
TRBV21-1	once	NA	TRBJ1-1	CASSPFVPEAFF	TGTGCCAGCAGCCCCTTCGTTCCTGAAGCTTTCTTT
TRBV4-1	NA	TRBD2	TRBJ2-7	CASSQLPSLAGGNSYEQYF	TGCGCCAGCAGCCAACTTCCATCCCTAGCGGGAGGGAACTCCTACGAGCAGTACTTC
TRBV7-2	NA	TRBD1	TRBJ1-2	CASSFQPQDRGYGYTF	TGTGCCAGCAGCTTTCAACCCCAGGACAGGGGCTATGGCTACACCTTC
TRBV10-3	NA	NA	TRBJ2-4	CAISESEGLAKNIQYF	TGTGCCATCAGTGAGTCGGAGGGGCTAGCCAAAAACATTCAGTACTTC
TRBV28	NA	NA	TRBJ2-5	CASSFGTWGTQYF	TGTGCCAGCAGTTTTGGGACATGGGGGACCCAGTACTTC
TRBV5-1	NA	NA	TRBJ2-7	CASSLSRLSSEQYF	TGCGCCAGCAGCCTCTCCAGACTGAGCTCCGAGCAGTACTTC
TRBV4-1	many	TRBD1	TRBJ1-1	CASSQGKGDRAYTEAFF	TGCGCCAGCAGCCAGGGAAAGGGGGACAGGGCTTACACTGAAGCTTTCTTT
TRBV5-6	NA	NA	TRBJ2-7	CASSLGSLLGEQYF	TGTGCCAGCAGCTTGGGTAGCCTGCTGGGCGAGCAGTACTTC
TRBV5-1	NA	TRBD1	TRBJ2-7	CASSLSGQASEQYF	TGCGCCAGCAGCTTATCGGGACAGGCCTCCGAGCAGTACTTC
TRBV7-9	NA	NA	TRBJ1-2	CASSLRVNYGYTF	TGTGCCAGCAGCTTACGGGTAAACTATGGCTACACCTTC
TRBV2	NA	NA	TRBJ1-2	CASSGITGGQQGRGYTF	TGTGCCAGCAGTGGCATAACCGGTGGACAGCAAGGAAGGGGCTACACCTTC
TRBV5-1	NA	TRBD1	TRBJ2-2	CASSLGQIGELFF	TGCGCCAGCAGCCTGGGACAGATCGGGGAGCTGTTTTTT
TRBV4-2	once	NA	TRBJ2-7	CASSPDYYEQYF	TGTGCCAGCAGCCCTGACTACTACGAGCAGTACTTC
TRBV28	NA	NA	TRBJ1-5	CASRPRAVVSNQPQHF	TGTGCCAGCAGGCCCAGGGCAGTCGTTAGCAATCAGCCCCAGCATTTT
TRBV2	NA	NA	TRBJ2-2	CASRLAGTGELFF	TGTGCCAGCAGACTAGCAGGCACCGGGGAGCTGTTTTTT
TRBV5-1	NA	TRBD1	TRBJ1-1	CASSRDSEAFF	TGCGCCAGCAGTCGGGACAGTGAAGCTTTCTTT
TRBV18	NA	NA	TRBJ1-2	CASSPPSGRDYGYTF	TGTGCCAGCTCACCACCATCAGGGCGCGACTATGGCTACACCTTC
TRBV14	NA	NA	TRBJ1-4	CASSPGLTNEKLFF	TGTGCCAGCAGTCCGGGTCTGACTAATGAAAAACTGTTTTTT
TRBV5-5	NA	NA	TRBJ2-3	CASSLSGLTDTQYF	TGTGCCAGCAGCTTGAGCGGACTTACAGATACGCAGTATTTT
TRBV5-1	NA	NA	TRBJ1-1	CASSLLYGGSDTEAFF	TGCGCCAGCAGCTTGTTATACGGGGGTAGTGACACTGAAGCTTTCTTT
TRBV18	NA	TRBD2	TRBJ2-4	CASSRSSGAGAKNIQYF	TGTGCCAGCTCGCGAAGTAGCGGGGCGGGAGCCAAAAACATTCAGTACTTC
TRBV6-5	once	NA	TRBJ2-2	CASSYSSRYTGELFF	TGTGCCAGCAGTTACTCGAGCCGTTACACCGGGGAGCTGTTTTTT
TRBV29-1	NA	TRBD1	TRBJ1-4	CSVAPADRGGEKLFF	TGCAGCGTTGCCCCCGCCGACAGGGGAGGTGAAAAACTGTTTTTT
TRBV19	NA	TRBD1	TRBJ1-5	CASRTTGVLSNQPQHF	TGTGCCAGTAGGACTACAGGGGTATTAAGCAATCAGCCCCAGCATTTT
TRBV6-1	once	NA	TRBJ2-7	CASSHTNYEQYF	TGTGCCAGCAGCCACACCAACTACGAGCAGTACTTC
TRBV10-1	NA	TRBD2	TRBJ2-1	CASSELSGNRGEQFF	TGCGCCAGCAGTGAGTTGAGCGGGAATCGAGGTGAGCAGTTCTTC
TRBV14	NA	NA	TRBJ2-2	CASSPTENTGELFF	TGTGCCAGCAGCCCTACAGAGAACACCGGGGAGCTGTTTTTT
TRBV27	NA	TRBD2	TRBJ2-5	CASGRNLGGVETQYF	TGTGCCAGCGGGAGAAACTTGGGGGGGGTAGAGACCCAGTACTTC
TRBV9	NA	NA	TRBJ1-5	CASGRGPSNQPQHF	TGTGCCAGCGGCAGGGGCCCTAGCAATCAGCCCCAGCATTTT
TRBV6-1	NA	NA	TRBJ1-5	CASLEVSNQPQHF	TGTGCCAGCCTGGAGGTTAGCAATCAGCCCCAGCATTTT
TRBV4-2	once	TRBD2	TRBJ2-7	CASSQDLAGLSYEQYF	TGTGCCAGCAGCCAAGATCTAGCGGGGCTCTCCTACGAGCAGTACTTC
TRBV7-9	once	NA	TRBJ2-7	CASSLVGIYEQYF	TGTGCCAGCAGCTTAGTTGGCATCTACGAGCAGTACTTC
TRBV7-9	NA	NA	TRBJ2-3	CASSLARDTQYF	TGTGCCAGCAGCTTAGCGCGAGATACGCAGTATTTT
TRBV7-2	NA	TRBD1	TRBJ2-1	CASSVGTASYNEQFF	TGTGCCAGCAGCGTCGGGACAGCCTCCTACAATGAGCAGTTCTTC
TRBV6-1	NA	TRBD1	TRBJ1-5	CASSESGQGRQPQHF	TGTGCCAGCAGTGAATCGGGACAGGGGAGGCAGCCCCAGCATTTT
TRBV4-2	NA	NA	TRBJ2-7	CASSQGLIYEQYF	TGTGCCAGCAGCCAAGGACTTATCTACGAGCAGTACTTC
TRBV27	NA	TRBD2	TRBJ2-1	CASSFGTSGGNEQFF	TGTGCCAGCAGTTTTGGGACTAGCGGGGGTAATGAGCAGTTCTTC
TRBV28	NA	TRBD1	TRBJ2-1	CASSLGQAILGYNEQFF	TGTGCCAGCAGCCTTGGACAGGCGATTTTGGGGTACAATGAGCAGTTCTTC
TRBV5-1	NA	NA	TRBJ2-3	CASSLGMITDTQYF	TGCGCCAGCAGCCTAGGCATGATCACAGATACGCAGTATTTT
TRBV9	NA	TRBD1	TRBJ1-1	CASSVGTGPMNTEAFF	TGTGCCAGCAGCGTAGGGACAGGGCCTATGAACACTGAAGCTTTCTTT